The 18 T cell receptor beta chains reported below all come from one sample, sequenced in a study of blood T cell repertoires in COVID-19. This table comes from immunoSEQ multiplex PCR, and its TCRdb copy is limited to in-frame clones, with some not included. The profile covers 40,000 or so clones, with 70% to 90% appearing a single time and roughly 5.7% taken by the ten largest. Sequencing was done on a sample of peripheral blood. These receptor sequences come from a man aged 50 or older with active COVID-19.

This clone has a single count. This rearrangement joins TRBV4-1 to TRBJ2-6, with TRBD2 matching 9 bases. The J segment lost 0 bases and the V segment lost 4 bases, leaving 7 bases of the junction unmatched. CDR1 is MGHRA and CDR2 is YSYEKL in the germline V gene. This CDR3 is 18 amino acids long. In DNA, the CDR3 is TGCGCCAGCAGCCGCGGTCTAGCGGGACTCTCTGGGGCCAACGTCCTGACTTTC. Translation gives CASSRGLAGLSGANVLTF.

This clone was detected only a few times. This sequence joins TRBV2 and TRBJ1-1; D possibly corresponds to TRBD1 (6 bases). V was shortened by 4 bases and J by 1 base, with 16 bases between the two germline ends. This CDR3 comprises 16 residues. CDR1 SNHLY and CDR2 FYNNEI come from the germline V gene. The CDR3 sequence is CASSGSGTTRNTEAFF. CDR3 DNA sequence: TGTGCCAGCAGTGGGTCAGGGACAACGAGGAACACTGAAGCTTTCTTT.

This clone has just one count. The V and J genes are TRBV7-9 and TRBJ2-3; TRBD2 matches at 12 bases. The germline gives CDR1 SEHNR, CDR2 FQNEAQ (reference sequence). Losses at the gene ends were 5 bases for V and 0 bases for J; bases not matched to a gene: 3. The length of the CDR3 is 16 residues. CDR3 residues: CASSRGLAGSTDTQYF. The CDR3 coding sequence is TGTGCCAGCAGCCGCGGACTAGCGGGGAGCACAGATACGCAGTATTTT.

J is TRBJ2-1 and V is TRBV30; TRBD1 might be the D (6 bases). Per the germline V gene, CDR1 is GTSNPN and CDR2 is SVGIG (reference sequence). Between the trimmed V and J ends, which lost 4 bases and 11 bases, there was a span of 21 bases. The CDR3 is 14 amino acids. CDR3 protein: CAWKRGSEQGKQFF. DNA for the CDR3: TGTGCCTGGAAGAGGGGGTCGGAACAGGGTAAGCAGTTCTTC.

This chain connects TRBV7-2 to TRBJ2-1; 8 bases agree with TRBD2. This CDR3 has 14 residues. Trimming took 1 base from V and 9 from J; bases not matched to a gene: 5. The V gene's germline CDR1 is SGHTA and CDR2 FQGNSA. In DNA form, the CDR3 reads TGTGCCAGCAGCTTAGAGCGGGGGCGGGGTGAGCAGTTCTTC. This translates into CASSLERGRGEQFF.

The chain recombines TRBV7-3 with TRBJ1-6; possibly TRBD1 for D (5 bases). Germline CDR1 reads SGHTA; CDR2 reads FQGTGA. Trimming took off 6 bases at V and 6 bases at J, with 12 bases between the two ends. The length of the CDR3 is 14 residues. The CDR3 nucleotides read TGTGCCAGCAGGAATACAGGAGTTAATTCACCCCTCCACTTT. Residues: CASRNTGVNSPLHF.

This clone was picked up a small number of times. The chain links TRBV6-5 to TRBJ2-7, with 11 bases identical to TRBD1. The CDR3 runs to 15 residues. From germline, CDR1 is MNHEY and CDR2 SVGAGI. V was clipped by 5 bases and J by 2 bases; unmatched bases: 5. The CDR3 DNA reads TGTGCCAGCAGTCCAGCGGGACAGGGGGCCTACGAGCAGTACTTC. It yields the protein CASSPAGQGAYEQYF.

A single count supports this clone. The chain employs TRBV9 and TRBJ2-1; D perhaps matches TRBD2 (6 bases). CDR1 and CDR2 (germline): SGDLS, YYNGEE. The CDR3 totals 14 residues. With 3 bases removed from V and 9 bases from J, the gap between germline ends came to 16 bases. Written as DNA, the CDR3 is TGTGCCAGCAGCGAGCGGGCAGCTCGGGGTGAGCAGTTCTTC. Amino acids: CASSERAARGEQFF.

The chain uses TRBV19 and TRBJ2-3; 9 bases are shared with TRBD1. This CDR3 is built from 15 residues. J gave up 5 bases and V 3 bases, and 6 bases lay outside the gene matches. The germline V gene encodes CDR1 LNHDA and CDR2 SQIVND (reference sequence). CDR3 amino acids: CASSIGQGSGDTQYF. As DNA, the CDR3 is TGTGCCAGTAGTATCGGACAGGGGTCGGGAGATACGCAGTATTTT.

The chain recombines TRBV18 with TRBJ2-7, with TRBD1 matching over 9 bases. This CDR3 spans 14 amino acids. CDR1 KGHSH and CDR2 LQKENI come from the germline V gene. Losses at the gene ends were 3 bases for V and 7 bases for J; bases not matched to a gene: 7. The DNA of the CDR3 is TGTGCCAGCTCACCCTACAGGGGGCGCGGGGAGCAGTACTTC. Amino acid sequence: CASSPYRGRGEQYF. Complete variable domain (other parts from reference TRBV18 and TRBJ2-7): NAGVMQNPRHLVRRRGQEARLRCSPMKGHSHVYWYRQLPEEGLKFMVYLQKENIIDESGMPKERFSAEFPKEGPSILRIQQVVRGDSAAYFCASSPYRGRGEQYFGPGTRLTVT.

This clone came up once. CDR3 nucleotide sequence: TGTGCCAGCGGACAGCTCGGAGATACGCAGTATTTT. It specifies CASGQLGDTQYF. This chain connects TRBV6-5 to TRBJ2-3; D possibly corresponds to TRBD1 (6 bases). The CDR3 is 12 amino acids. V was pared by 8 bases and J by 5 bases, with 11 bases between. CDR1 and CDR2 (germline): MNHEY, SVGAGI.

The chain has TRBV25-1 and TRBJ1-1; D is ambiguous. Germline values: CDR1 MGHDK, CDR2 SYGVNS. V gave up 7 bases and J gave up 0 bases, with 9 bases separating them. The CDR3 loop spans 13 amino acids. The CDR3 sequence is CASMGSMNTEAFF. The CDR3 nucleotides read TGTGCCAGCATGGGCAGCATGAACACTGAAGCTTTCTTT.

This CDR3 is CASARGMSGELFF. CDR3 coding DNA: TGTGCCAGCGCGCGGGGAATGTCCGGGGAGCTGTTTTTT. The chain employs TRBV9 and TRBJ2-2; D is perhaps TRBD2 (6 bases). This CDR3 has 13 residues. The germline V gene has CDR1 SGDLS and CDR2 YYNGEE. Trimming removed 7 bases from V and 6 bases from J, with 13 bases in between.

This sequence joins TRBV5-1 and TRBJ2-1; D ambiguous. The CDR3 is made up of 11 amino acids. Germline CDR1 and CDR2: SGHRS and YFSETQ. Trimming took 4 bases from V and 5 from J, leaving 4 bases between them. CDR3 sequence: CASSANNEQFF. The CDR3 nucleotides read TGCGCCAGCAGCGCTAACAATGAGCAGTTCTTC. The whole variable domain, remainder taken from reference TRBV5-1 and TRBJ2-1, is KAGVTQTPRYLIKTRGQQVTLSCSPISGHRSVSWYQQTPGQGLQFLFEYFSETQRNKGNFPGRFSGRQFSNSRSEMNVSTLELGDSALYLCASSANNEQFFGPGTRLTVL.

J is TRBJ2-3 and V is TRBV7-7; the D gene is possibly TRBD2 (7 bases). This CDR3 contains 15 residues. Trimming removed 2 bases at V and 4 bases at J, with 13 bases between. Germline loops: CDR1 SSHAT, CDR2 FNYEAQ (reference sequence). In DNA form, the CDR3 reads TGTGCCAGCAGCTTATACGGGGGGCGCCCAGATACGCAGTATTTT. The encoded protein is CASSLYGGRPDTQYF.

This clone was picked up a small number of times. This chain joins TRBV5-5 and TRBJ2-7; 9 nucleotides match TRBD2. J lost 3 bases, V lost 6 bases, and 7 bases had no gene match. The length of the CDR3 is 14 residues. CDR1 is SGHKS, CDR2 YYEKEE, per germline (reference sequence). The CDR3 is CASTAGGLDYEQYF. DNA of the CDR3: TGTGCCAGCACCGCGGGGGGGTTAGACTACGAGCAGTACTTC.

The rearrangement uses TRBV7-9 and TRBJ2-5; weak D call: TRBD2 (6 bases). Germline lookup yields CDR1 SEHNR and CDR2 FQNEAQ (reference sequence). The CDR3 totals 13 residues. The V gene lost 3 bases and the J gene lost 5 bases, with 10 bases spanning the gap. This chain's CDR3 is CASSFFGRETQYF. In DNA form, the CDR3 reads TGTGCCAGCAGCTTTTTTGGGAGGGAGACCCAGTACTTC. Based on the CDR3 plus reference TRBV7-9 and TRBJ2-5, the full variable domain is DTGVSQNPRHKITKRGQNVTFRCDPISEHNRLYWYRQTLGQGPEFLTYFQNEAQLEKSRLLSDRFSAERPKGSFSTLEIQRTEQGDSAMYLCASSFFGRETQYFGPGTRLLVL.

V and J are TRBV6-1 and TRBJ2-1; 14 bases are a match to TRBD2. Germline assignment: CDR1 MNHNS and CDR2 SASEGT. The ends lost 0 bases at V and 7 bases at J; junction bases unmatched: 2. CDR3 length equals 16 residues. This CDR3 is CASSEATSGRANEQFF. Written as DNA, the CDR3 is TGTGCCAGCAGTGAAGCGACTAGCGGGAGGGCGAATGAGCAGTTCTTC.